The present TCR beta chain was sequenced within a study of shared clonotypes between healthy human individuals. Study findings and constraints: Compared with memory subsets, naive subsets generally had larger estimated richness. Approximately 5.4% of naive CD4 clonotypes were common to several donors.

Trimming shortened V by 7 bases and J by 9 bases, and 19 bases separated the two germline ends. The CDR3 runs to 13 residues. CDR1 and CDR2 from the germline V gene are MNHNY and SVGAGI (reference sequence). In the CD4+ fraction, cells were divided into CD45RA+ naive and CD45RA-negative memory subsets. The input for sorted-subset replicate PCRs was approximately 200 ng DNA, 25,000 to 35,000 T cell genomes. TCRdb keeps only in-frame clones here, not all; method: immunoSEQ multiplex PCR. The sample has more than 400,000 clones; about 96% are singletons. For this clone: Its antigen is unidentified.

The sample taken for sequencing was naive CD4+ T cells sorted from blood. As to subset: CD45RA+ positively selected. The TCR comes from a woman aged 25 to 39 in good health. The chain employs TRBV6-6 and TRBJ2-7, with D perhaps TRBD1 (6 bases). The CDR3 DNA reads as TGTGCCAGCACCCGGGACACCTTTACGAGGCAGTACTTC. Translation: CASTRDTFTRQYF.